The present T cell receptor beta chain was sequenced within a study of radiotherapy plus CTLA-4 blockade in lung cancer. As for the study in general: Overall, roughly 17% of patients showed an objective response, while 31% attained disease control.

Of note for this clone: Antigen: not known.

Whole-study findings and limits: How blood T cell clones changed early, along with interferon-beta, reportedly forecast response best. In blood, tumor-derived TCR clones expanded after radiotherapy plus ipilimumab.

Sequenced by immunoSEQ multiplex PCR; TCRdb stores in-frame clones only, minus some. Among more than 55,000 clones listed, around 85% were seen once. The TCR was taken from a human donor with non-small cell lung cancer who had a complete response to radiotherapy plus ipilimumab. Material: peripheral blood, obtained from a patient treated with radiotherapy plus ipilimumab.

CDR3 amino acids: CAWGTGGPGELFF. The CDR3 DNA is TGTGCCTGGGGGACAGGGGGCCCCGGGGAGCTGTTTTTT. V gene TRBV30 combines with J gene TRBJ2-2, with 12 bases identical to TRBD1. V was pared by 5 bases and J by 6 bases, with 1 base of the junction left unmatched. The CDR3 sequence is 13 residues long. CDR1 is GTSNPN, CDR2 SVGIG, per germline (reference sequence).